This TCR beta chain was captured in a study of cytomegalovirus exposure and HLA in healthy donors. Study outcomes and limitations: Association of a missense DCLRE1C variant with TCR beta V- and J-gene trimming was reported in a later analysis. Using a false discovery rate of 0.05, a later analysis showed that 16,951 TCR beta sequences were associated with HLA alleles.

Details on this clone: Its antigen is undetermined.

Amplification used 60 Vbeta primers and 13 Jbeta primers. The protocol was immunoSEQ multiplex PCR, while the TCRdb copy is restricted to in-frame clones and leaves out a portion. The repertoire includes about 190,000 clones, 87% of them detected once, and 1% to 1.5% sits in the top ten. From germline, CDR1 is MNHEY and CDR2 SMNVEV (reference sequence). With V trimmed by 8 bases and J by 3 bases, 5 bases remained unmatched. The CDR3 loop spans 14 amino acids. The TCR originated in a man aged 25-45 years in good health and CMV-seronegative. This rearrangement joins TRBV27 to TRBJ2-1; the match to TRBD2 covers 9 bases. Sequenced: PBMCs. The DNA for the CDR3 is TGTGCCAGCGGAGGCGGGAGGGGCTACAATGAGCAGTTCTTC. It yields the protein CASGGGRGYNEQFF.